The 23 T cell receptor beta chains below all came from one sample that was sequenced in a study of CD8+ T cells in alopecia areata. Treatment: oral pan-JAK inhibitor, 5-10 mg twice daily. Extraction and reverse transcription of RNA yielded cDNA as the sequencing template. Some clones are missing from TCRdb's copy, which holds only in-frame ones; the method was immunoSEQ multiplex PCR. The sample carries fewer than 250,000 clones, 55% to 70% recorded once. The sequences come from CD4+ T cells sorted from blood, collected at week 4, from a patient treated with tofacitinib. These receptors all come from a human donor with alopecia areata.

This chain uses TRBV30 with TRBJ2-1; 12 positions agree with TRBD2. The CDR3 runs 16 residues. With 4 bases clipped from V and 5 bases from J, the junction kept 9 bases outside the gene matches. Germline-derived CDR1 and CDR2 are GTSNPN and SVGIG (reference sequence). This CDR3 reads CAWITTSGRLDNEQFF. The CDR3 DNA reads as TGTGCCTGGATCACAACTAGCGGGAGGCTTGACAATGAGCAGTTCTTC.

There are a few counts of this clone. The CDR3 sequence is CASSVGTRNTGELFF. CDR3 DNA: TGTGCCAGCAGCGTGGGGACAAGGAACACCGGGGAGCTGTTTTTT. The chain employs TRBV9 and TRBJ2-2, with a possible D match to TRBD1 (6 bases). This CDR3 is built from 15 residues. CDR1 is SGDLS, CDR2 YYNGEE, per germline. Trimming removed 2 bases from V and 1 base from J, with 9 bases in between.

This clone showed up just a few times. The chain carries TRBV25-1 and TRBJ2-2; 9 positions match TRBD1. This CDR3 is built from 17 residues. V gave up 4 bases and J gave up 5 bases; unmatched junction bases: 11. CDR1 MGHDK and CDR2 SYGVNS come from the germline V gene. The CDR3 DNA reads TGTGCCAGCAGTGCCCCGGGACAGGGAGGAGGTACCGGGGAGCTGTTTTTT. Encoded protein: CASSAPGQGGGTGELFF.

The CDR3 coding sequence is TGTGCCAGCAGCGCGGGGGCACCGGGACAGGGGGTCGAGCAGTACTTC. Translating gives CASSAGAPGQGVEQYF. The rearrangement uses TRBV11-2 and TRBJ2-7; 11 bases map to TRBD1. After removal of 5 bases from V and 6 bases from J, the junction contained 12 bases not matched to a gene. Germline loops: CDR1 SGHAT, CDR2 FQNNGV. This CDR3 has 16 residues.

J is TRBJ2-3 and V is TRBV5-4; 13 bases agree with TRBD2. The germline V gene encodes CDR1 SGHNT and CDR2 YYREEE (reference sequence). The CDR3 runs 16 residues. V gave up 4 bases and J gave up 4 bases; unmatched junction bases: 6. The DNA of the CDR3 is TGTGCCAGCAGCCCGGGACTAGCGGGATCGGCAGATACGCAGTATTTT. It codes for CASSPGLAGSADTQYF.

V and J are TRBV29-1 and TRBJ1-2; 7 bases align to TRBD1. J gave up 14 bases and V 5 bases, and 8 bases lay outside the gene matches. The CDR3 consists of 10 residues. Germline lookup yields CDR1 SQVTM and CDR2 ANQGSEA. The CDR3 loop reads CSVLGGGMTF. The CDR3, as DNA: TGCAGCGTTCTAGGGGGCGGAATGACCTTC.

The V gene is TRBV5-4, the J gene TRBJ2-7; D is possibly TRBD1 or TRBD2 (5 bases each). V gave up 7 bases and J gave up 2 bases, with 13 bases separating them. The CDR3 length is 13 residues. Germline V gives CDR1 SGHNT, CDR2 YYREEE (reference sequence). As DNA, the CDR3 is TGTGCCAGCGGGGGAAGGGGTACCTACGAGCAGTACTTC. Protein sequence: CASGGRGTYEQYF.

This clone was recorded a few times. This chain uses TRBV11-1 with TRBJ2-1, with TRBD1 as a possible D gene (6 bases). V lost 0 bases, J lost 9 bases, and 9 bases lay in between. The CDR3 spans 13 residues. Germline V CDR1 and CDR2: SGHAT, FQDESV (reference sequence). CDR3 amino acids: CASSLAGAGEQFF. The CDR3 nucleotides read TGTGCCAGCAGCTTAGCGGGGGCTGGTGAGCAGTTCTTC.

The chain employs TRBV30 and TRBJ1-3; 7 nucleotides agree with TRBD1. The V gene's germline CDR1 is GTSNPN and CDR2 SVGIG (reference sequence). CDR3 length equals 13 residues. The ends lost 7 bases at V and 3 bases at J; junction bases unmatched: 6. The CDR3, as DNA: TGTGCCTCCGGGACAGTATTTGGAAACACCATATATTTT. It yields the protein CASGTVFGNTIYF.

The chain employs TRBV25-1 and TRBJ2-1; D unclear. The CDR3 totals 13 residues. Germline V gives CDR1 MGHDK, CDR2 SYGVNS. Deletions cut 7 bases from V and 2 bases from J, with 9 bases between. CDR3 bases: TGTGCCAGCATGCTGACCCCCTACAATGAGCAGTTCTTC. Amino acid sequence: CASMLTPYNEQFF. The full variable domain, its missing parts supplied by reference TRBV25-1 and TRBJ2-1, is EADIYQTPRYLVIGTGKKITLECSQTMGHDKMYWYQQDPGMELHLIHYSYGVNSTEKGDLSSESTVSRIRTEHFPLTLESARPSHTSQYLCASMLTPYNEQFFGPGTRLTVL.

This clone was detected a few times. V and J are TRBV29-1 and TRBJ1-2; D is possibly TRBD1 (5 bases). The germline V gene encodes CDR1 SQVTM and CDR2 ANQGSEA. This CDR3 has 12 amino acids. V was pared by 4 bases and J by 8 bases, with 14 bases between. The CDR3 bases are TGCAGCGTTGGCCAGGGTGATATGGGCTACACCTTC. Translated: CSVGQGDMGYTF.

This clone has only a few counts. CDR3 coding DNA: TGTGCCAGCAGCTTCGGACAGTTCACAGATACGCAGTATTTT. Its translation: CASSFGQFTDTQYF. V is TRBV7-2 and J is TRBJ2-3, with D maybe TRBD1 (6 bases). This CDR3 has 14 amino acids. Germline assignment: CDR1 SGHTA and CDR2 FQGNSA. V gave up 3 bases and J gave up 2 bases, with 9 bases separating them.

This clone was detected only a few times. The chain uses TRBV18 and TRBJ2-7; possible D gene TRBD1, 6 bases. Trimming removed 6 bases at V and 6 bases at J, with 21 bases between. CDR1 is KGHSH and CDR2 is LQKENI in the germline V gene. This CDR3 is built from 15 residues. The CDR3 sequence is CASSPRTDAWGEQYF. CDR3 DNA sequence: TGTGCCAGCTCGCCCCGGACAGACGCTTGGGGCGAGCAGTACTTC.

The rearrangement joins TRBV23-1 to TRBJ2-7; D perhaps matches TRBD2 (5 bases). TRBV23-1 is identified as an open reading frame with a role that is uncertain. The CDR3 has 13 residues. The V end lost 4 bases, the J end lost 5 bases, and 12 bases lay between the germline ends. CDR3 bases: TGCGCCAGCAGTCGTGAGGGTGGAAACGAGCAGTACTTC. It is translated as CASSREGGNEQYF.

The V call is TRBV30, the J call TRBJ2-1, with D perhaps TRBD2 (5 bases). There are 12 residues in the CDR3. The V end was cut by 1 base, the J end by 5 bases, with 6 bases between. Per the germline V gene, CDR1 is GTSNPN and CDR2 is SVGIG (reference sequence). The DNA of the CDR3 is TGTGCCTGGAGTGCCGGGAACAATGAGCAGTTCTTC. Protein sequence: CAWSAGNNEQFF.

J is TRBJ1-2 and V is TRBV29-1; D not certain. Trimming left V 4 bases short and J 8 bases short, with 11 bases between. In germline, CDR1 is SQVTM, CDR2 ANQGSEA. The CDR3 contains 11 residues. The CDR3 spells CSVGGSHGYTF. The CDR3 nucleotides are TGCAGCGTTGGGGGATCCCACGGCTACACCTTC.

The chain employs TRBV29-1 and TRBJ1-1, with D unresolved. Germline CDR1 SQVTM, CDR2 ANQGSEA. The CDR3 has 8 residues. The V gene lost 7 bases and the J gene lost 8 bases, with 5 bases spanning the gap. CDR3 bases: TGCAGCGACTCGGAAGCTTTCTTT. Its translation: CSDSEAFF.

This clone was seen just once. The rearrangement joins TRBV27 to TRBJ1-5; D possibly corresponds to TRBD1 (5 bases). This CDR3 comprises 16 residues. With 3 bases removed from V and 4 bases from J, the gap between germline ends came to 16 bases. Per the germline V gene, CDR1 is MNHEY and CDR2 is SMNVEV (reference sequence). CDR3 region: CASSFGGLRGNQPQHF. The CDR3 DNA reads TGTGCCAGCAGTTTCGGAGGTCTCCGGGGGAATCAGCCCCAGCATTTT.

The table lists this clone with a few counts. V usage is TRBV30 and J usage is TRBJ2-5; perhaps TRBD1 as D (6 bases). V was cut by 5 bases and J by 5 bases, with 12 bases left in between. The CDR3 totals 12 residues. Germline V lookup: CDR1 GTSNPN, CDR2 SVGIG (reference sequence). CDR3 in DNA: TGTGCCTGGGGACAGCGTCGGGAGACCCAGTACTTC. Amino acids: CAWGQRRETQYF.

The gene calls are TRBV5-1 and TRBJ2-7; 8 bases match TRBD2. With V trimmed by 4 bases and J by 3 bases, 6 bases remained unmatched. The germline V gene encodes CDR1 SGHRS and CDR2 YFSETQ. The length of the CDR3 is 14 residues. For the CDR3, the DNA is TGCGCCAGCAGCGTCACTAGCGGAGTCTACGAGCAGTACTTC. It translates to CASSVTSGVYEQYF.

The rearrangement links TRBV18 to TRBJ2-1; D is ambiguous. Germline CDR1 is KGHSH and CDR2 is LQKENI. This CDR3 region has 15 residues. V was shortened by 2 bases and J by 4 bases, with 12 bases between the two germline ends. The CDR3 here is CASSPILGSYNEQFF. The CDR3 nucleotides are TGTGCCAGCTCACCAATCCTAGGTTCTTACAATGAGCAGTTCTTC.

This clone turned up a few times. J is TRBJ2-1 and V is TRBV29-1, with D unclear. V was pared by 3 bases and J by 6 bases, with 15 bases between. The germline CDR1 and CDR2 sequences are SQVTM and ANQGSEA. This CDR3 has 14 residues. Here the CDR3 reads CSVDVARVFNEQFF. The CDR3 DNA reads TGCAGCGTTGATGTGGCTCGCGTGTTCAATGAGCAGTTCTTC.

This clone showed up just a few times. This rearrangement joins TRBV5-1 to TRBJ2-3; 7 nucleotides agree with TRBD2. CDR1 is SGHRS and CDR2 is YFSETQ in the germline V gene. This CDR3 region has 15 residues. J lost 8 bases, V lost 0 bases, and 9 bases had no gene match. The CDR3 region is CASSLGASGPPTQYF. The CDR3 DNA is TGCGCCAGCAGCTTGGGGGCTAGCGGTCCCCCTACGCAGTATTTT.